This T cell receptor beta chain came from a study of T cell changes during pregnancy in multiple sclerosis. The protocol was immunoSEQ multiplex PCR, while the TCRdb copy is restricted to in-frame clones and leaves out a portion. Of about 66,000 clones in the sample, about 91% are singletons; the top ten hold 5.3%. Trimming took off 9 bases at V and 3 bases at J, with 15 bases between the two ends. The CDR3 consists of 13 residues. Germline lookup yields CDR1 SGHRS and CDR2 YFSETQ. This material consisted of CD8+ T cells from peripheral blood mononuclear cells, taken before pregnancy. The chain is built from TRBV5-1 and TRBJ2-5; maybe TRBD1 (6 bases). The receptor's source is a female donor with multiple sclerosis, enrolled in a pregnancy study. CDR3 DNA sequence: TGCGCCACCGGGGAAGGACAGAAAGAGACCCAGTACTTC. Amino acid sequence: CATGEGQKETQYF.